Below are 3 T cell receptor beta chains sequenced from a single sample in a study of blood T cell repertoires in COVID-19. Assay: immunoSEQ multiplex PCR; the TCRdb copy retains only in-frame clones and omits some. The sample carries around 190,000 clones, roughly 80% recorded once. Material for sequencing was peripheral blood. The receptor set was obtained from an older woman with COVID-19, enrolled during active disease.

As concerns this clone: This CDR3 is also generated by other DNA sequences in the sample. The rearrangement uses TRBV5-1 and TRBJ1-1, with unresolved D. Germline CDR1 reads SGHRS; CDR2 reads YFSETQ. V was pared by 0 bases and J by 1 base, with 7 bases between. This CDR3 has 14 residues. This CDR3 is CASSLVPGNTEAFF. The CDR3 DNA is TGCGCCAGCAGCTTGGTTCCAGGGAACACTGAAGCTTTCTTT.

The chain carries TRBV12-3 or TRBV12-4 and TRBJ2-5; D remains unclear. Trimming cost V 3 bases and J 5 bases, with 7 bases left between them. The CDR3 runs 12 residues. CDR3 loop: CASSFVRETQYF. Here the CDR3 DNA reads TGTGCCAGCAGTTTCGTGAGGGAGACCCAGTACTTC.

This clone was seen more than once but under ten times. V gene TRBV11-3 combines with J gene TRBJ1-3, with TRBD1 identical over 9 bases. Trimming at V came to 5 bases and at J to 3 bases, leaving 5 bases not matched to a gene. The CDR3 extends over 15 amino acids. The germline V gene encodes CDR1 SGHNT and CDR2 YENEEA. The CDR3 bases are TGTGCCAGCAGCGCCGGACAGGGGAGTGGAAACACCATATATTTT. Its translation is CASSAGQGSGNTIYF.